This TCR beta chain comes out of a study of T cell repertoires in cytomegalovirus infection. Study conclusions and caveats: CMV-specific TCR beta clonotypes restricted by HLA-C were the ones dominating the ex vivo response.

In the case of this clonotype: Its specificity is not known.

TCRdb recomputed calls from the reads with MiXCR, one row per CDR3 protein. The table shows 400,000 to 600,000 distinct CDR3 sequences, with under 55% occurring only once. Sequenced material: cultured PBMCs, taken from culture after CMV antigen stimulation. This sequence originates from a human donor in good health (CMV status not recorded). Some clones in this sample may be carry-over from other donors' samples.

The CDR3 bases are TGCAGTGCCCCGGGCAAGTACTTTTATAATTCACCCCTCCACTTT. This codes for CSAPGKYFYNSPLHF. V is TRBV20-1 and J is TRBJ1-6; D unclear. Trimming removed 6 bases from V and 4 bases from J, with 16 bases in between. The CDR3 length is 15 residues. From germline, CDR1 is DFQATT and CDR2 SNEGSKA (reference sequence).